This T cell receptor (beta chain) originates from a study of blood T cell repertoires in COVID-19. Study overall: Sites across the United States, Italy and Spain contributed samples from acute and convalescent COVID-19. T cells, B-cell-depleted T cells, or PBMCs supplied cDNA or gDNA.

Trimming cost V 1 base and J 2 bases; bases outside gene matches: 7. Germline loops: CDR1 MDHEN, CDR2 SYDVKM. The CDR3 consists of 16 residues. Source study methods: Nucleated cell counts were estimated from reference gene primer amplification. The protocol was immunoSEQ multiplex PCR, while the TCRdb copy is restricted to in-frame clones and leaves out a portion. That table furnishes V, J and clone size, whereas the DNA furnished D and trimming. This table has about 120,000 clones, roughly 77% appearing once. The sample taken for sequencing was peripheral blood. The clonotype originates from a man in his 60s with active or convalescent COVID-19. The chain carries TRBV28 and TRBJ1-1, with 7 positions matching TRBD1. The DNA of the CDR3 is TGTGCCAGCAGTTTATACACCGGGACAGCAAACACTGAAGCTTTCTTT. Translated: CASSLYTGTANTEAFF. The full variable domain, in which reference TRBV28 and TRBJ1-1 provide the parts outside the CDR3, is DVKVTQSSRYLVKRTGEKVFLECVQDMDHENMFWYRQDPGLGLRLIYFSYDVKMKEKGDIPEGYSVSREKKERFSLILESASTNQTSMYLCASSLYTGTANTEAFFGQGTRLTVV.